This passage covers 21 T cell receptor beta chains from one sample sequenced in a study of sequential checkpoint blockade in melanoma. The protocol was immunoSEQ multiplex PCR, while the TCRdb copy is restricted to in-frame clones and leaves out a portion. The data hold tens of thousands of clones, with more than 25% observed a single time. The treatment: randomized to nivolumab then ipilimumab (arm A) or the reverse (arm B). Material: tumor tissue (inferred from file names), obtained from a patient given nivolumab and ipilimumab in sequence. The origin of the receptors is a human donor with melanoma.

This clone was detected only a few times. The V call is TRBV11-3, the J call TRBJ2-2; D not resolved. CDR1 and CDR2 from the germline V gene are SGHNT and YENEEA. V lost 3 bases and J lost 4, with 9 bases in between. The CDR3 is 14 residues long. The CDR3 region is CASSLSGSTGELFF. In nucleotides, the CDR3 is TGTGCCAGCAGCTTGTCAGGTTCCACCGGGGAGCTGTTTTTT.

This clone came up a few times. The V and J genes are TRBV11-3 and TRBJ2-3; no clear D. CDR3 length equals 14 residues. Germline V lookup: CDR1 SGHNT, CDR2 YENEEA. Trimming left V 3 bases short and J 2 bases short, with 9 bases between. The CDR3: CASSLNHPTDTQYF. CDR3 DNA: TGTGCCAGCAGCTTGAACCACCCCACAGATACGCAGTATTTT.

The chain has TRBV6-8 and TRBJ1-1; D is possibly TRBD1 (5 bases). V lost 0 bases to trimming and J lost 2 bases, with 10 bases between them. Germline assignment: CDR1 MNHGY and CDR2 SAAAGT. The CDR3 runs to 15 residues. For the CDR3, the DNA is TGTGCCAGCAGTTACTCGGGGGGAATAAACACTGAAGCTTTCTTT. Its protein product is CASSYSGGINTEAFF.

The chain is built from TRBV6-8 and TRBJ1-1; D remains unclear. The CDR3 is 12 amino acids. The V end was cut by 7 bases, the J end by 5 bases, with 11 bases between. Germline V CDR1 and CDR2: MNHGY, SAAAGT. The CDR3 reads CASTRGETEAFF. The CDR3 DNA is TGTGCCAGCACCCGGGGAGAGACTGAAGCTTTCTTT.

V gene TRBV6-8 combines with J gene TRBJ2-2; D not certain. V lost 3 bases and J 5 bases, leaving 7 bases between the germline ends. The CDR3 is made up of 13 amino acids. Per germline, CDR1 MNHGY and CDR2 SAAAGT. CDR3 residues: CASSYYRTGELFF. For the CDR3, the DNA is TGTGCCAGCAGTTATTACCGTACCGGGGAGCTGTTTTTT.

The chain couples TRBV28 to TRBJ1-5, with TRBD1 matching over 8 bases. The CDR3 consists of 16 residues. Germline CDR1 and CDR2: MDHEN and SYDVKM. With 8 bases clipped from V and 6 bases from J, the junction kept 15 bases outside the gene matches. CDR3 coding DNA: TGTGCCAGCCCTCCCCCCGGACAGGGCGTGGGTCAGCCCCAGCATTTT. It codes for CASPPPGQGVGQPQHF.

The chain carries TRBV7-1 and TRBJ1-6; no clear D gene. TRBV7-1 qualifies as an ORF whose function is uncertain. V shed 4 bases and J shed 13 bases, with 14 bases lying between them. This CDR3 has 13 amino acids. This chain's CDR3 is CASSLSTRNPLHF. CDR3 DNA: TGTGCCAGCAGCTTAAGTACCCGCAATCCCCTCCACTTT.

This sequence joins TRBV19 and TRBJ1-1; TRBD1 matches at 7 bases. In germline, CDR1 is LNHDA, CDR2 SQIVND (reference sequence). The CDR3 extends over 14 amino acids. J lost 4 bases, V lost 4 bases, and 6 bases had no gene match. This chain's CDR3 is CASSSNRGGTEAFF. The CDR3 nucleotides are TGTGCCAGTAGTAGTAACAGGGGTGGCACTGAAGCTTTCTTT.

This clone was detected a few times. The V and J genes are TRBV6-8 and TRBJ2-7; D is ambiguous. V was pared by 4 bases and J by 6 bases, with 16 bases between. Germline V gene data show CDR1 as MNHGY and CDR2 as SAAAGT. The CDR3 length is 14 residues. CDR3: CASSFPGPGSEQYF. The CDR3 bases are TGTGCCAGCAGTTTCCCCGGCCCGGGCTCCGAGCAGTACTTC.

This clone was recorded a few times. This chain connects TRBV9 to TRBJ2-5; D unresolved. CDR1 is SGDLS and CDR2 is YYNGEE in the germline V gene. The CDR3 is 13 residues long. V was pared by 3 bases and J by 5 bases, with 11 bases between. Here the CDR3 reads CASSALSMETQYF. The DNA of the CDR3 is TGTGCCAGCAGCGCCCTCTCGATGGAGACCCAGTACTTC.

The chain carries TRBV6-8 and TRBJ2-1; D assignment may be TRBD1 or TRBD2 (5 bases each). The germline V gene has CDR1 MNHGY and CDR2 SAAAGT. This CDR3 comprises 14 residues. Trimming took off 6 bases at V and 3 bases at J, with 12 bases between the two ends. CDR3 coding DNA: TGTGCCAGCAGGGGGGAGATTGGCTACAATGAGCAGTTCTTC. It translates to CASRGEIGYNEQFF.

The genes are TRBV30 and TRBJ2-2, with TRBD1 matching over 10 bases. There are 17 residues in the CDR3. The germline V gene has CDR1 GTSNPN and CDR2 SVGIG (reference sequence). V gave up 2 bases and J gave up 4 bases; unmatched junction bases: 10. The chain's CDR3 is CAWSPPDRGRFTGELFF. The CDR3 nucleotides are TGTGCCTGGAGTCCCCCCGACAGGGGGCGGTTCACCGGGGAGCTGTTTTTT.

This clone was observed a few times. V is TRBV18 and J is TRBJ1-1, with D perhaps TRBD1 (6 bases). The length of the CDR3 is 15 residues. Germline CDR1 is KGHSH and CDR2 is LQKENI. Trimming took 2 bases from V and 1 from J, leaving 11 bases between them. DNA of the CDR3: TGTGCCAGCTCACCAAGAGAGGGGGGGAACACTGAAGCTTTCTTT. Its translation is CASSPREGGNTEAFF.

This clone appeared a few times. The chain joins TRBV7-4 to TRBJ1-4, with 8 bases identical to TRBD1. Germline values: CDR1 SGHVT, CDR2 SQSDAQ. This CDR3 is built from 13 residues. J was trimmed by 8 bases and V by 10 bases; bases with no gene match: 9. The chain's CDR3 is CATTDRVDEKLFF. As DNA, the CDR3 is TGTGCCACTACGGACAGGGTAGACGAAAAACTGTTTTTT.

J is TRBJ2-1 and V is TRBV11-3; D is perhaps TRBD1 or TRBD2 (5 bases each). V gave up 5 bases and J gave up 3 bases, with 14 bases separating them. This CDR3 region has 15 residues. Germline values: CDR1 SGHNT, CDR2 YENEEA. The CDR3 is CASSSRPGGYNEQFF. Written as DNA, the CDR3 is TGTGCCAGCAGCAGTCGACCTGGGGGCTACAATGAGCAGTTCTTC. The full variable domain, rest sourced from reference TRBV11-3 and TRBJ2-1, is EAGVVQSPRYKIIEKKQPVAFWCNPISGHNTLYWYLQNLGQGPELLIRYENEEAVDDSQLPKDRFSAERLKGVDSTLKIQPAELGDSAVYLCASSSRPGGYNEQFFGPGTRLTVL.

The V and J genes are TRBV11-3 and TRBJ1-3; TRBD1 matches at 8 bases. This CDR3 spans 16 amino acids. V gave up 2 bases and J gave up 1 base; unmatched junction bases: 4. Germline V lookup: CDR1 SGHNT, CDR2 YENEEA. The DNA for the CDR3 is TGTGCCAGCAGCTTAACAGGGGGGATTTCTGGAAACACCATATATTTT. Its translation: CASSLTGGISGNTIYF.

This clone was observed a handful of times. The gene calls are TRBV6-8 and TRBJ2-3; 12 positions agree with TRBD2. Germline CDR1 MNHGY, CDR2 SAAAGT. With V trimmed by 5 bases and J by 6 bases, 6 bases remained unmatched. The length of the CDR3 is 15 residues. The CDR3 bases are TGTGCCAGCAGTCCCAGGGGACTAGCGGGTGATACGCAGTATTTT. Translating it yields CASSPRGLAGDTQYF.

This chain connects TRBV18 to TRBJ2-5; 8 bases fit TRBD2. V shed 3 bases and J 5 bases; nucleotides not matched to a gene: 8. The germline V gene encodes CDR1 KGHSH and CDR2 LQKENI. The CDR3 is 15 amino acids. In DNA, the CDR3 is TGTGCCAGCTCACCGGGGAGCGGGAGCGGGGAGACCCAGTACTTC. This codes for CASSPGSGSGETQYF.

V and J are TRBV19 and TRBJ2-1; D gene ambiguous. The CDR3 extends over 13 amino acids. Per the germline V gene, CDR1 is LNHDA and CDR2 is SQIVND (reference sequence). Trimming left V 5 bases short and J 4 bases short, with 9 bases between. Written as DNA, the CDR3 is TGTGCCAGTAGTCTGGGAAGTTACAATGAGCAGTTCTTC. This translates into CASSLGSYNEQFF.

A single count supports this clone. This sequence joins TRBV30 and TRBJ1-1; possibly TRBD1 for D (5 bases). The CDR3 has 13 residues. The V end was cut by 1 base, the J end by 4 bases, with 10 bases between. Germline values: CDR1 GTSNPN, CDR2 SVGIG (reference sequence). The CDR3 DNA reads TGTGCCTGGAGTGGGCAGGGTGTCACTGAAGCTTTCTTT. It codes for CAWSGQGVTEAFF.

V and J are TRBV30 and TRBJ1-3; the D gene is possibly TRBD1 (6 bases). CDR3 length: 15 residues. The germline gives CDR1 GTSNPN, CDR2 SVGIG (reference sequence). Trimming took 1 base from V and 0 from J, leaving 10 bases between them. The CDR3 sequence: CAWSAGDFSGNTIYF. The CDR3 DNA is TGTGCCTGGAGTGCAGGGGATTTCTCTGGAAACACCATATATTTT.